This TCR beta chain was profiled in a study of blood T cell repertoires in COVID-19. Whole-study context: PBMCs, B-cell-depleted T cells, or T cells were the source of the cDNA or gDNA that made up the material.

Across about two dozen US areas, participants ranged in age from about 18 to 90 years. Allocation to cohorts depended on clinical history reported by the participants. Cohort 3 recovery required two negative PCRs, clearance, or symptom resolution. Profiled with immunoSEQ multiplex PCR; TCRdb holds only in-frame clones, not every one. The sample has fewer than 400,000 clones; approximately 84% are singletons. Trimming shortened V by 0 bases and J by 0 bases, and 9 bases separated the two germline ends. CDR3 size: 16 residues. CDR1 and CDR2 (germline): MGHDK, SYGVNS. The sequencing input was PBMCs or T cells enriched from blood (not recorded which). The chain joins TRBV25-1 to TRBJ1-3; possibly TRBD1 for D (6 bases). The source of this sequence is a man aged 25-45 years who had recovered from COVID-19. The CDR3 loop reads CASSEYGGFSGNTIYF. The CDR3 DNA reads TGTGCCAGCAGTGAATATGGGGGCTTCTCTGGAAACACCATATATTTT.